The present T cell receptor beta chain was sequenced within a study of blood T cell repertoires in COVID-19. As originally analysed: Nucleated cell number was recorded as an estimate derived from reference gene primer amplification. The assay was immunoSEQ multiplex PCR, and TCRdb's table has in-frame clones only and misses some. The V and J calls and the clone size are those of that table, but D and trimming were determined from the DNA. The table shows roughly 150,000 clones, with approximately 90% occurring only once. Specimen: peripheral blood. The TCR sequence derives from an older woman with acute or convalescent COVID-19.

CDR3 nucleotide sequence: TGTGCCAGCAGTTTATTCCTGGGGGCCGACTATGGCTACACCTTC. Amino acid sequence: CASSLFLGADYGYTF. This chain uses TRBV27 with TRBJ1-2, with D possibly matching TRBD1 (6 bases). The CDR3 is 15 residues long. In germline, CDR1 is MNHEY, CDR2 SMNVEV (reference sequence). V was trimmed by 1 base and J by 3 bases, leaving 12 bases between them.